These 2 T cell receptor beta chains were all obtained from the same sample, sequenced in a study of tumor-infiltrating lymphocytes in primary liver carcinoma. Both RNA and DNA were isolated together from roughly 20-30 mg of bulk tissue that had not been sorted. From 450 to 600 ng total RNA, TCR beta cDNA was generated with a primer in the constant region. Three nested multiplex PCR rounds, a slightly modified ARM-PCR, produced the libraries for TCR beta. TRBV1-TRBV30 forward primers paired with a C-beta reverse primer drove the first two PCR rounds, 10 cycles each. Via MiXCR, TCRdb re-called the multiplex PCR reads, giving one row per CDR3 protein. The sample contains about 120,000 distinct CDR3 sequences, 65% of which appear only once. Sequencing was done on a sample of liver tumor tissue from sampling region 1. The subset was: tumor region T1, superior pole. These receptors were collected from a woman aged 55-70 years with primary liver carcinoma and hepatitis B virus infection.

The gene calls are TRBV7-9 and TRBJ2-1, with D tentatively TRBD2 (6 bases). Trimming stripped 5 bases from V and 5 bases from J, with 16 bases between. CDR3 size: 15 residues. The germline CDR1 and CDR2 sequences are SEHNR and FQNEAQ (reference sequence). CDR3 DNA: TGTGCCAGCAGCCTAGAAGGAGGGTATCACAATGAGCAGTTCTTC. It encodes CASSLEGGYHNEQFF.

As concerns this clonotype: The junction departs from the called germline gene at one end, perhaps through a read error. The genes are TRBV25-1 and TRBJ2-7; D is perhaps TRBD1 or TRBD2 (5 bases each). Per the germline V gene, CDR1 is MGHDK and CDR2 is SYGVNS. The CDR3 sequence is 12 residues long. In nucleotides, the CDR3 is TGTACCAGCAAGTTGGGGGTGGGAGAGCAGTACTTC. Translated: CTSKLGVGEQYF.